This T cell receptor (beta chain) originates from a study of T cell repertoires in cytomegalovirus infection. V was pared by 2 bases and J by 3 bases, with 12 bases between. This CDR3 comprises 15 residues. Germline CDR1 reads SGHDT; CDR2 reads YYEEEE. This clonotype was seen a handful of times. Antigen: not known. TCRdb analysed the reads with MiXCR anew, one entry per CDR3 protein. The sample shows some 310,000 distinct CDR3 sequences, approximately 25% of them seen only once. The TCR comes from a human donor in good health (CMV status not recorded). Some clones in this sample may be carry-over from other donors' samples. The chain is built from TRBV5-6 and TRBJ1-5; perhaps TRBD1 as D (5 bases). The specimen was cultured PBMCs, collected from culture after CMV antigen stimulation. The CDR3 nucleotides are TGTGCCAGCAGCTTTAGGCAGGGTGCCAATCAGCCCCAGCATTTT. Amino acid sequence: CASSFRQGANQPQHF.